Listed below are T cell receptor beta chains from one sample, sequenced in a study of blood T cell repertoires in COVID-19. Measured with immunoSEQ multiplex PCR; TCRdb has only the in-frame clones, and not every one. The sample lists hundreds of thousands of clones, approximately 88% occurring once. Sample: PBMCs or T cells enriched from blood (not recorded which). The receptors here all came from a woman aged 18-29 years who had recovered from COVID-19. Each CDR3 is given with its conserved first and last residue. A D gene is named only where the DNA matches it firmly. The size entry is marked missing in some rows and otherwise reads once, few, many or a size class.

D gene	V gene	clone size	J gene	CDR3 DNA	CDR3 protein
-	TRBV11-3	-	TRBJ2-3	TGTGCCAGCAGCATAAGCGTCTCCGGTACCACAGATACGCAGTATTTT	CASSISVSGTTDTQYF
TRBD1	TRBV15	-	TRBJ1-1	TGTGCCACCAGCAGGGGGGTAACAGGGGGTCCGAACACTGAAGCTTTCTTT	CATSRGVTGGPNTEAFF
-	TRBV28	-	TRBJ1-5	TGTGCCAGCAGTGCGGGACTCGGGCAGCCCCAGCATTTT	CASSAGLGQPQHF
-	TRBV12-3/TRBV12-4	-	TRBJ1-5	TGTGCCAGCAGACGAGGAGGCGATCAGCCCCAGCATTTT	CASRRGGDQPQHF
-	TRBV2	-	TRBJ1-5	TGTGCCAGCAGTGACTCAGGGCACGAACAGCCCCAGCATTTT	CASSDSGHEQPQHF
-	TRBV7-2	once	TRBJ1-3	TGTGCCAGCAGCTTCCTCCGGGACTCTGGAAACACCATATATTTT	CASSFLRDSGNTIYF
TRBD2	TRBV28	-	TRBJ2-1	TGTGCCAGTCAGAAAATGCCGGGAGGGATCTACAATGAGCAGTTCTTC	CASQKMPGGIYNEQFF
-	TRBV7-7	-	TRBJ2-2	TGTGCCAGCAGCCAGACTTTGAGCACCGGGGAGCTGTTTTTT	CASSQTLSTGELFF
TRBD2	TRBV4-2	-	TRBJ2-1	TGTGCCAGCAGCCAGCCTCTAGCGGGCAATCCCTACAATGAGCAGTTCTTC	CASSQPLAGNPYNEQFF
TRBD1	TRBV19	-	TRBJ2-2	TGTGCCAGTAGTCCCGGACAGGGGGATACCGGGGAGCTGTTTTTT	CASSPGQGDTGELFF
TRBD2	TRBV6-6	-	TRBJ2-7	TGTGCCAGCAGTCCTACCCATAGCGGGAGGATCTCGGTTCGCTCCTACGAGCAGTACTTC	CASSPTHSGRISVRSYEQYF
TRBD1	TRBV5-6	-	TRBJ2-1	TGTGCCAGCAGCCCCCTACAGGGGGGTGAGCAGTTCTTC	CASSPLQGGEQFF